Each of the 9 T cell receptor beta chains below was sequenced from the same sample in a study of control samples from healthy donors and cancer patients. The method was immunoSEQ multiplex PCR; TCRdb's version includes in-frame clones alone and lacks a portion of them. The sample contains some 130,000 clones, roughly 90% of which appear only once. Sequenced input: blood. All receptors derive from a middle-aged man in good health.

V usage is TRBV19 and J usage is TRBJ1-2; TRBD1 aligns across 8 bases. Germline V gene lookup returns CDR1 LNHDA and CDR2 SQIVND (reference sequence). The CDR3 is 18 residues long. After removal of 5 bases from V and 6 bases from J, the junction contained 20 bases not matched to a gene. Here the CDR3 reads CASSSQSGTGGLWNGYTF. The CDR3 DNA sequence: TGTGCCAGTAGTTCTCAATCCGGGACAGGCGGCCTTTGGAATGGCTACACCTTC.

The V call is TRBV14, the J call TRBJ2-2; D is unresolved. Germline CDR1 is SGHDN and CDR2 is FVKESK. This CDR3 contains 14 residues. V shed 0 bases and J shed 5 bases, with 7 bases lying between them. The CDR3 nucleotides read TGTGCCAGCAGCCAAGAGTTCCGGACCGGGGAGCTGTTTTTT. Residues: CASSQEFRTGELFF.

This clone turned up a few times. The chain couples TRBV5-1 to TRBJ2-7; TRBD2 aligns across 11 bases. The V segment lost 4 bases and the J segment 3 bases; nucleotides outside the gene matches: 6. Germline lookup yields CDR1 SGHRS and CDR2 YFSETQ. The CDR3 contains 15 residues. The CDR3 sequence is CASSVTSGAHYEQYF. The CDR3 bases are TGCGCCAGCAGCGTGACTAGCGGGGCTCACTACGAGCAGTACTTC.

The J gene is TRBJ1-6, the V gene TRBV14; D unresolved. The CDR3 has 15 amino acids. V lost 4 bases and J lost 6, with 13 bases in between. The germline V gene has CDR1 SGHDN and CDR2 FVKESK. CDR3: CASSLNRGANSPLHF. The CDR3 DNA follows: TGTGCCAGCAGCCTTAACCGGGGAGCTAATTCACCCCTCCACTTT. Using reference TRBV14 and TRBJ1-6 for the parts outside the CDR3, the full variable domain is EAGVTQFPSHSVIEKGQTVTLRCDPISGHDNLYWYRRVMGKEIKFLLHFVKESKQDESGMPNNRFLAERTGGTYSTLKVQPAELEDSGVYFCASSLNRGANSPLHFGNGTRLTVT.

The chain recombines TRBV6-5 with TRBJ1-2; tentative D call: TRBD1 (6 bases). The germline gives CDR1 MNHEY, CDR2 SVGAGI. This CDR3 is 13 amino acids long. V was cut by 7 bases and J by 4 bases, with 13 bases left in between. DNA for the CDR3: TGTGCCAGCACCCAGGGGTGGGCCTATGGCTACACCTTC. It specifies CASTQGWAYGYTF.

This chain uses TRBV5-6 with TRBJ2-2; TRBD1 is a possible D gene (5 bases). Germline CDR1 reads SGHDT; CDR2 reads YYEEEE. Between the trimmed V and J ends, which lost 0 bases and 3 bases, there was a span of 9 bases. The length of the CDR3 is 15 residues. As DNA, the CDR3 is TGTGCCAGCAGCTTGGCGCAGGGCTACACCGGGGAGCTGTTTTTT. Encoded protein: CASSLAQGYTGELFF.

V usage is TRBV28 and J usage is TRBJ2-6; weak D call: TRBD1 (6 bases). The CDR3 length is 16 residues. Per the germline V gene, CDR1 is MDHEN and CDR2 is SYDVKM. Deletions cut 3 bases from V and 4 bases from J, with 13 bases between. The CDR3 protein is CASSFHRAGGANVLTF. CDR3 coding DNA: TGTGCCAGCAGTTTTCACAGGGCGGGCGGGGCCAACGTCCTGACTTTC.

This clone was found a few times. The chain recombines TRBV10-3 with TRBJ2-5, with 10 bases that match TRBD2. Germline CDR1 is ENHRY and CDR2 is SYGVKD. The junction had 7 bases not matched to a gene; V was cut back by 5 bases and J by 4 bases. The length of the CDR3 is 15 residues. CDR3 DNA sequence: TGTGCCATCAGTTCAGGGACTAGCGACACAGAGACCCAGTACTTC. It codes for CAISSGTSDTETQYF.

V and J are TRBV7-3 and TRBJ2-1; D gene unclear. Germline V CDR1 and CDR2: SGHTA, FQGTGA. Trimming cost V 5 bases and J 7 bases, with 12 bases left between them. This CDR3 comprises 13 residues. The CDR3 here is CASSLDPMNEQFF. DNA for the CDR3: TGTGCCAGCAGCCTTGATCCTATGAATGAGCAGTTCTTC.